The TCR beta chain under discussion was sequenced for a study of blood T cell repertoires in COVID-19. Study details: Donors in the United States, Italy and Spain gave samples during acute or convalescent COVID-19. PBMCs, B-cell-depleted T cells, or T cells provided the cDNA or gDNA that made up the material.

The ends lost 0 bases at V and 1 base at J; junction bases unmatched: 0. From germline, CDR1 is KGHDR and CDR2 SFDVKD. The CDR3 has 17 residues. As originally analysed: Reference gene primer amplification gave nucleated cell count estimates. Here immunoSEQ multiplex PCR was the method, and the copy in TCRdb shows in-frame clones only, minus some. D and trimming come from the DNA, and the V and J calls and clone size come from that table. The repertoire holds fewer than 200,000 clones, with 84% as singletons. The receptor comes from a man in his forties who had recovered from COVID-19. The sequencing sample was made of peripheral blood. The chain uses TRBV24-1 and TRBJ2-2; 11 bases are a match to TRBD1. The CDR3 DNA sequence: TGTGCCACCAGTGATTTGGGGACAGGGGGGAACACCGGGGAGCTGTTTTTT. Residues: CATSDLGTGGNTGELFF.